The sequence of this TCR beta chain was determined in a study of blood T cell repertoires in COVID-19. For the study at large: Collection of acute and convalescent COVID-19 samples took place in the United States, Italy and Spain. The analysed material was cDNA or gDNA that came from T cells, B-cell-depleted T cells, or PBMCs.

The authors' processing: Amplification of reference gene primers provided the estimated nucleated cell counts. Assay used: immunoSEQ multiplex PCR; TCRdb lists only in-frame clones, some missing. V and J calls and clone size are given by that table; D and trimming were obtained from the DNA. The sample holds about 180,000 clones, 80% to 90% seen once. In germline, CDR1 is SEHNR, CDR2 FQNEAQ (reference sequence). CDR3 length: 16 residues. V was pared by 5 bases and J by 6 bases, with 19 bases between. The sequenced sample consisted of peripheral blood. This receptor was taken from a man aged 60-69 years with acute or convalescent COVID-19. This chain joins TRBV7-9 and TRBJ2-2, with D possibly matching TRBD2 (5 bases). Written as DNA, the CDR3 is TGTGCCAGCAGCCCGCAGGCAGTCGGGAAGGCCGGGGAGCTGTTTTTT. Amino acids: CASSPQAVGKAGELFF.